Given below is one T cell receptor (beta chain) in context. The antigen remains unidentified. One entry per CDR3 protein results from TCRdb running MiXCR on the RT-PCR reads. This sample yields around 710,000 distinct CDR3 sequences, of which 14% are seen a single time; less than 9% belongs to the top ten. The record originates from a study of response to subunit inactivated influenza vaccine. Germline trimming cut 0 bases from V and 9 bases from J; bases unmatched to any gene: 8. This CDR3 has 15 residues. Looked up from germline, CDR1 is SGHRS and CDR2 is YFSETQ. Overall study results and limits: Every seasonal influenza vaccination brings in few new T cells, the authors suggested.

The sequencing here drew on PBMCs from blood, taken about 14 days before vaccination. This clonotype originated in a man aged 45-65 years who received an inactivated influenza vaccine. This sequence joins TRBV5-1 and TRBJ2-1, with 8 nucleotides matching TRBD1. CDR3 sequence: CASSLGGQGAGEQFF. CDR3 coding DNA: TGCGCCAGCAGCTTGGGGGGCCAGGGGGCGGGTGAGCAGTTCTTC.